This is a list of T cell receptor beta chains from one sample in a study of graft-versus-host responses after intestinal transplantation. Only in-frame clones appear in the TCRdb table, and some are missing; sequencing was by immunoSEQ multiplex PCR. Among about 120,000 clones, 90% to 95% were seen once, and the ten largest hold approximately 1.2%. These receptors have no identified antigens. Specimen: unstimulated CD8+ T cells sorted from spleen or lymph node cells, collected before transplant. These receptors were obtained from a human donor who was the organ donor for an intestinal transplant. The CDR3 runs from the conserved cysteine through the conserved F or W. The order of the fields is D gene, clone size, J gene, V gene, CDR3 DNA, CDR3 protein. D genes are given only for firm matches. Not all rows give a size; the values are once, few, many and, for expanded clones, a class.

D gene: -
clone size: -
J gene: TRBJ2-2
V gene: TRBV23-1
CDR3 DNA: TGCGCCAGCAGTCAATCCCCCAAGAGGGGATTCTGGGTCGGGGAGCTGTTTTTT
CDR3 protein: CASSQSPKRGFWVGELFF

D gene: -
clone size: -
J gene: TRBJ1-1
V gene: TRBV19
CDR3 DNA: TGTGCCAGTAGTATAGACGGGGGGCACACTGAAGCTTTCTTT
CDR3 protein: CASSIDGGHTEAFF

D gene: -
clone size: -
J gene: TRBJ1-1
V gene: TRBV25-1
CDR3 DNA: TGTGCCAGCAGTGAATTTGGAACCCCAAACACTGAAGCTTTCTTT
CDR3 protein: CASSEFGTPNTEAFF

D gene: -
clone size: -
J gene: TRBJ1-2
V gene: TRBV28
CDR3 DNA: TGTGCCAGCAGTTTGCTCCTAGGGACTAACTATGGCTACACCTTC
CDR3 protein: CASSLLLGTNYGYTF

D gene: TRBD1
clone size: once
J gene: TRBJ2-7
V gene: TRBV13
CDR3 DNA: TGTGCCAGCAGTCCGGGACAGGGGTCCTACGAGCAGTACTTC
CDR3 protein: CASSPGQGSYEQYF

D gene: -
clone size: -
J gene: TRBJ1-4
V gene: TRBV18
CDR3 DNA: TGTGCCAGCTCACCCCGTACAGGAGTCAATGAAAAACTGTTTTTT
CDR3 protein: CASSPRTGVNEKLFF

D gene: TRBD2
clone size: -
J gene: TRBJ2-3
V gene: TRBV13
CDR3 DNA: TGTGCCAGCAGCTCTAGTCACCAGCGGGAGGGCGATACGCAGTATTTT
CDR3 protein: CASSSSHQREGDTQYF

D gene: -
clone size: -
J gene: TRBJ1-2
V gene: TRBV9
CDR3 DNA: TGTGCCAGCAGCGCCACAACAGGGACTGGCTACACCTTC
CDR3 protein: CASSATTGTGYTF

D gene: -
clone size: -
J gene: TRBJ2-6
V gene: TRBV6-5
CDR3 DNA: TGTGCCAGCAGTTACTCAGCCTCTGGGGCCAACGTCCTGACTTTC
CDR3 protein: CASSYSASGANVLTF

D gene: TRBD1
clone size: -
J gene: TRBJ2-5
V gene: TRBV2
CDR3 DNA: TGTGCCAGCAGTTACCACTCGTGGCAGGGGGCCCAAGAGACCCAGTACTTC
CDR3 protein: CASSYHSWQGAQETQYF

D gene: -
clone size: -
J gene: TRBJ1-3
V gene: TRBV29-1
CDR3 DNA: TGCAGCGTTGTTCTGGGAAGTTCTGGAAACACCATATATTTT
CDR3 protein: CSVVLGSSGNTIYF

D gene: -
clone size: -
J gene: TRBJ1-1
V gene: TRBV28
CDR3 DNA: TGTGCCAGCAGTCCCCCGTGGGGGGGCTTTAACACTGAAGCTTTCTTT
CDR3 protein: CASSPPWGGFNTEAFF

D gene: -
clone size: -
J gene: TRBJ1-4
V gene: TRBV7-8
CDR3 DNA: TGTGCCAGCAGCTCACACTTGGGGGCAACTAATGAAAAACTGTTTTTT
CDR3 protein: CASSSHLGATNEKLFF

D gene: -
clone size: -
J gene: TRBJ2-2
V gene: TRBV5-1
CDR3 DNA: TGCGCCAGCAGCTTGGTTTGGACGACGAACACCGGGGAGCTGTTTTTT
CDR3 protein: CASSLVWTTNTGELFF

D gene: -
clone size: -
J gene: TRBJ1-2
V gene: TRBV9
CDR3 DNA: TGTGCCAGCAGCGTCCTGGGGAACTATGGCTACACCTTC
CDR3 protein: CASSVLGNYGYTF

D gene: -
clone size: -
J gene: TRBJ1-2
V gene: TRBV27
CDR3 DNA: TGTGCCAGCGGTTCAGGAAGGGCCTATGGCTACACCTTC
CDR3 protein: CASGSGRAYGYTF

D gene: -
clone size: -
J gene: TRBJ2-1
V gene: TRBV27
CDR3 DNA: TGTGCCAGCAGTTTTAATCCCTCAACGGGGAATGAGCAGTTCTTC
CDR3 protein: CASSFNPSTGNEQFF

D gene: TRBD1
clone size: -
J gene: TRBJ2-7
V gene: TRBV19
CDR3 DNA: TGTGCCAGTAGTACCGGGACAGGGAGCTACGAGCAGTACTTC
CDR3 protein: CASSTGTGSYEQYF

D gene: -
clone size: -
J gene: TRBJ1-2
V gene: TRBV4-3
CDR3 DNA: TGCGCCAGCAGCCAATCCTGGTCGTGGGGAAAGGATGGCTACACCTTC
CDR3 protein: CASSQSWSWGKDGYTF

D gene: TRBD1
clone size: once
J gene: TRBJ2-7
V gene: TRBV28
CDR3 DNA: TGTGCCAGCAGTAGCCGACAGGGGGGGTACTACGAGCAGTACTTC
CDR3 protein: CASSSRQGGYYEQYF

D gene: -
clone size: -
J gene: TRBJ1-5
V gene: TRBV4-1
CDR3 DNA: TGCGCCAGCAGCACCAACAGGGCTTGGGACCAGCCCCAGCATTTT
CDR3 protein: CASSTNRAWDQPQHF

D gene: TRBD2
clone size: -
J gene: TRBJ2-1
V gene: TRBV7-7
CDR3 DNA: TGTGCTAGCACGGGACTAGCGGGAGGGGGGGGCGAGCAGTTCTTC
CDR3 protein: CASTGLAGGGGEQFF

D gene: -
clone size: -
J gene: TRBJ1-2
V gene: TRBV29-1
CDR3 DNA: TGCAGCGTTGAATTTAGGGGAGGCTACACCTTC
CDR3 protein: CSVEFRGGYTF

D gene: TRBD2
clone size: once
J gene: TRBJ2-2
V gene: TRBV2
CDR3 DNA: TGTGCCAGCAGTCCATTTAAGGTGTGGCGGGAGGTTATCACGAACACCGGGGAGCTGTTTTTT
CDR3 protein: CASSPFKVWREVITNTGELFF

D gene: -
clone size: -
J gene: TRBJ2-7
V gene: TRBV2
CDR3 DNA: TGTGCCAGCAGGGAGTATGGGGTCTACGAGCAGTACTTC
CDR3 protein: CASREYGVYEQYF

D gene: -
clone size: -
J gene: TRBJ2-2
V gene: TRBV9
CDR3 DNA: TGTGCCAGCAGCGTACCGACGAGGGGCCGGAACACCGGGGAGCTGTTTTTT
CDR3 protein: CASSVPTRGRNTGELFF

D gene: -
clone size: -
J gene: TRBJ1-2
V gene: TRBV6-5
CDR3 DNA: TGTGCCAGCAGTTTCGGGACCTACTTACGGGATGGCTACACCTTC
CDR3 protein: CASSFGTYLRDGYTF

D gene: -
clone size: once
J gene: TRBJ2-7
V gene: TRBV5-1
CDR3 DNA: TGCGCCAGCAGCTTCTGGGCAGGGGACGATTACGAGCAGTACTTC
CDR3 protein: CASSFWAGDDYEQYF

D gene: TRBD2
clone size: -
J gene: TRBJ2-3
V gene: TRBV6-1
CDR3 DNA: TGTGCCAGCAGTGAACTAGCGGGAGATACGCAGTATTTT
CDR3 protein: CASSELAGDTQYF

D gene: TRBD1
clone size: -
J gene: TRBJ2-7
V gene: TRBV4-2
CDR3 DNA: TGTGCCAGCAGCCCGGACAGGGGATACGAGCAGTACTTC
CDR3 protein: CASSPDRGYEQYF

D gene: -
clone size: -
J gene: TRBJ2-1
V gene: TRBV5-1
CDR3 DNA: TGCGCCAGCAGCCCCCGGGACCCCACGCTAGATGAGCAGTTCTTC
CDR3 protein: CASSPRDPTLDEQFF

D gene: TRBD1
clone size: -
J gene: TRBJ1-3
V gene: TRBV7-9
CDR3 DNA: TGTGCCAGCAGCCCAACAAAGGGGGCGTTCGGAAACACCATATATTTT
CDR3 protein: CASSPTKGAFGNTIYF

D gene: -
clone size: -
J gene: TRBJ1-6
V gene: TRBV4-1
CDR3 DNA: TGCGCCAGCAGCTGGGGGCCTGATAATTCACCCCTCCACTTT
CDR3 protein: CASSWGPDNSPLHF

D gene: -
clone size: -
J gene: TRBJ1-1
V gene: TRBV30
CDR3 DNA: TGTGCCTGGAGTGTAACTGGGGACACTGAAGCTTTCTTT
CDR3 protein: CAWSVTGDTEAFF

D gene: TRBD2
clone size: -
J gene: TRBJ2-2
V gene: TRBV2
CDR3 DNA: TGTGCCAGCAGTGATGGTAGCGGGATTAGTCTGGTATACACCGGGGAGCTGTTTTTT
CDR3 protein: CASSDGSGISLVYTGELFF

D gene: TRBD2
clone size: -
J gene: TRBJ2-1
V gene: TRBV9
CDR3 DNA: TGTGCCAGCAGCGCTAGCGGGAGGGTTGTCACTGAGCAGTTCTTC
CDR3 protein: CASSASGRVVTEQFF

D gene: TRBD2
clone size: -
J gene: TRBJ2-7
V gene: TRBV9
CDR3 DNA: TGTGCCAGCAGCGGCGGGGGTCGTAACGAGCAGTACTTC
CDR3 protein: CASSGGGRNEQYF

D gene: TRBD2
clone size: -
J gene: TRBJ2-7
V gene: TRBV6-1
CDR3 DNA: TGTGCCAGCAGTGGCGGAATGGCGGGAGAAGTAGCCTACGAGCAGTACTTC
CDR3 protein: CASSGGMAGEVAYEQYF

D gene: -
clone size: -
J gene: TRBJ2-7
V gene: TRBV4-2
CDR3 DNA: TGTGCCAGCAGCCAAGTATCCCTGCTGGGCTCGGGCTACGAGCAGTACTTC
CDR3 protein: CASSQVSLLGSGYEQYF

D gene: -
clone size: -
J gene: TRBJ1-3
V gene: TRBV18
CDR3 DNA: TGTGCCAGCTCACCACCGGGGTCCGGGCGATTCTCTGGAAACACCATATATTTT
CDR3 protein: CASSPPGSGRFSGNTIYF

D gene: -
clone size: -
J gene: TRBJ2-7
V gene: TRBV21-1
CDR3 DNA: TGTGCCAGCAGCCCGAAGGAAGTCGGGCAGTACTTC
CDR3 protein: CASSPKEVGQYF